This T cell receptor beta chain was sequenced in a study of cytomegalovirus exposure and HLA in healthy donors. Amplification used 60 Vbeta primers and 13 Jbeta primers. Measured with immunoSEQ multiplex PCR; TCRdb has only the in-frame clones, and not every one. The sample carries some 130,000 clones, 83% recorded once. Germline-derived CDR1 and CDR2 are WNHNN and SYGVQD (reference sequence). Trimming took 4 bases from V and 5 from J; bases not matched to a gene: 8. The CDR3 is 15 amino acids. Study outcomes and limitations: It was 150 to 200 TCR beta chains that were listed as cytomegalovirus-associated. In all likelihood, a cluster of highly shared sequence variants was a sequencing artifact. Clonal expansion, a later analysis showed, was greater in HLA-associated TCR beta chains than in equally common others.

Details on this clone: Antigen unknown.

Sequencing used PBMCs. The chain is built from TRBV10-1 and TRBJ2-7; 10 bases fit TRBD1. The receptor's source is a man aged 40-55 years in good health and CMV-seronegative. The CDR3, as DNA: TGCGCCAGCAGTGTACCCGGGACAGGGGTCAACGAGCAGTACTTC. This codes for CASSVPGTGVNEQYF.